This T cell receptor (beta chain) emerged from a study of early T cells in non-severe SARS-CoV-2 infection. Turning to the study itself: Alpha and beta chains were unpaired, from unsorted whole-blood bulk RNA. Regarding the study as a whole: Missing private and CD4 specificities, VDJdb matching favored anti-spike CD8 responses.

The library protocol tagged individual cDNA molecules with unique molecular identifiers. TCRdb re-analysed the 5' RACE reads in MiXCR, keeping a single row per CDR3 protein. The sample records more than 95,000 distinct CDR3 sequences, 14% to 15% being singletons. Germline V CDR1 and CDR2: GTSNPN, SVGIG (reference sequence). This CDR3 spans 13 amino acids. Trimming left V 5 bases short and J 0 bases short, with 10 bases between. This clonotype was recorded a few times. Its antigen is as yet unknown. The sequencing sample was made of whole blood. V is TRBV30 and J is TRBJ1-1; tentatively, D is TRBD1 (5 bases). This clonotype was sampled from an adult who was a healthcare worker with PCR-confirmed SARS-CoV-2 infection or an uninfected control (not recorded which). The CDR3 loop is CAWQGTVNTEAFF. As DNA, the CDR3 is TGTGCCTGGCAAGGGACCGTGAACACTGAAGCTTTCTTT.